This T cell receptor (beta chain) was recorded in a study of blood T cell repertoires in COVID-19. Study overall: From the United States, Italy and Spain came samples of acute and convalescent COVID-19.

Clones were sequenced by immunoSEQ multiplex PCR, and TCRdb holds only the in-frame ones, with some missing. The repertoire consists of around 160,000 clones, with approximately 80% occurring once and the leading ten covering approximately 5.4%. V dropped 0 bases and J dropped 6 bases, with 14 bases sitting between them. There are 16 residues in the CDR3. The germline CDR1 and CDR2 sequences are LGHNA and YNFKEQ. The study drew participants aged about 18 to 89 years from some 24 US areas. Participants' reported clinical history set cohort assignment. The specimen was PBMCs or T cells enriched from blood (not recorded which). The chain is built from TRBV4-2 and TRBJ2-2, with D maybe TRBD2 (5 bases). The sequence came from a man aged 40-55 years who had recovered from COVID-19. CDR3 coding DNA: TGTGCCAGCAGCCAAGAGATATTGAGGGAATCCGGGGAGCTGTTTTTT. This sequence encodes CASSQEILRESGELFF.